These T cell receptor beta chains were read from a single sample in a study of OX40 agonist ivuxolimab in advanced cancers. TCRdb's table, derived via immunoSEQ multiplex PCR, lists solely in-frame clones and lacks some. The sample holds tens of thousands of clones, around 90% seen once. Specimen: CD4+ or CD8+ T cells sorted from blood, collected in a trial of the OX40 agonist ivuxolimab. The receptors were sampled from an adult with an advanced solid tumor such as melanoma, head and neck, liver or kidney cancer. Each CDR3 is given with its conserved first and last residue. The D gene is left open where the match is weak. Size is omitted from some rows. Given values are once, few, many or a class for expanded clones.

j_call clone_size v_call d_call cdr3_nt cdr3_aa
TRBJ1-2 . TRBV11-2 . TGTGCCAGCAGCCCCTTCCCCGGTTCAGATGGCTACACCTTC CASSPFPGSDGYTF
TRBJ2-5 . TRBV5-5 . TGTGCCAGCAGCTTCCCGGGACGGAGAGGGGAAGAGACCCAGTACTTC CASSFPGRRGEETQYF
TRBJ1-1 . TRBV4-2 . TGTGCCAGCAGCCAAGAACCCACTGAAGCTTTCTTT CASSQEPTEAFF
TRBJ2-3 . TRBV7-9 TRBD2 TGTGCCAGCAGAAGAACCGGGACTAGCGATCCCCCCGAGGCGCAGTATTTT CASRRTGTSDPPEAQYF
TRBJ2-5 . TRBV2 TRBD2 TGTGCCAGCAGTGGAAGTAGCGGGATACTCCCGGGGGAGACCCAGTACTTC CASSGSSGILPGETQYF
TRBJ2-1 . TRBV27 . TGTGCCAGCAGTTATAGCGGGACAGTTGGTAATGAGCAGTTCTTC CASSYSGTVGNEQFF
TRBJ2-1 . TRBV19 TRBD1 TGTGCCAGTAGTCACGGACAGGGCGGCAATGAGCAGTTCTTC CASSHGQGGNEQFF
TRBJ1-5 few TRBV7-8 . TGTGCCAGCAGTAGCGGGGGGTCGAGACAGCCCCAGCATTTT CASSSGGSRQPQHF
TRBJ2-1 . TRBV7-2 TRBD1 TGTGCCAGCAGCCCCACTTTTCCGGACAGGGAAGGCGATGAGCAGTTCTTC CASSPTFPDREGDEQFF
TRBJ1-2 . TRBV28 . TGTGCCACTTGGAGGTCGATCTACACCTTC CATWRSIYTF
TRBJ2-1 . TRBV7-9 . TGTGCCAGCAGCTTAGGGGAGATGGGGTTGTATGAGCAGTTCTTC CASSLGEMGLYEQFF
TRBJ1-1 . TRBV28 . TGTGCCAGCAGTTTTGTCGGTGTTCCTTACAGGGAGAACACTGAAGCTTTCTTT CASSFVGVPYRENTEAFF
TRBJ1-5 . TRBV9 TRBD1 TGTGCCAGCAGCGTAGAGGGGGCGTACAATCAGCCCCAGCATTTT CASSVEGAYNQPQHF
TRBJ1-2 . TRBV7-8 . TGTGCCAGCAGCTTAGCGCTCGGGGGGACTGGCTACACCTTC CASSLALGGTGYTF
TRBJ1-2 once TRBV27 . TGTGCCAGCAGTTTCACCCCCTCGTCCTCCTATGGCTACACCTTC CASSFTPSSSYGYTF
TRBJ2-2 . TRBV4-3 . TGCGCCAGCAGCCAAGCCGGGGGCGGCGGGGAGCTGTTTTTT CASSQAGGGGELFF
TRBJ2-3 . TRBV10-3 . TGTGCCATCAGTGAGTCGACGGGAGAGGGCACAGATACGCAGTATTTT CAISESTGEGTDTQYF
TRBJ2-1 once TRBV5-6 . TGTGCCAGCAGAAGTACACTAGAACCCAATGAGCAGTTCTTC CASRSTLEPNEQFF
TRBJ1-1 . TRBV28 TRBD1 TGTGCCAGCAGTTTCCGGGACAGGGGCCCGAACACTGAAGCTTTCTTT CASSFRDRGPNTEAFF
TRBJ1-3 . TRBV25-1 . TGTGCCAGCAGTGAATCGGGGGGTCCCTCTGGAAACACCATATATTTT CASSESGGPSGNTIYF
TRBJ2-6 . TRBV27 . TGTGCCAGCAGTTTATCACTCTCTGGGGCCAACGTCCTGACTTTC CASSLSLSGANVLTF
TRBJ2-1 . TRBV5-6 . TGTGCCAGCAGCGACGAGGGGCTATACAATGAGCAGTTCTTC CASSDEGLYNEQFF
TRBJ2-5 . TRBV5-8 TRBD2 TGTGCCAGCAGCGCGGGGGACCGTCGCGAGACCCAGTACTTC CASSAGDRRETQYF
TRBJ1-1 few TRBV4-1 TRBD1 TGCGCCAGCAGCCAAGATGGGACAGGGCAACCTGAAGCTTTCTTT CASSQDGTGQPEAFF
TRBJ2-3 . TRBV5-8 TRBD1 TGTGCCAGCAGCTACCTTTCCGGGACAGGCCTCACAGATACGCAGTATTTT CASSYLSGTGLTDTQYF
TRBJ2-7 . TRBV4-3 . TGCGCCAGCAGCCAAGGATCTGCGGCAACCTACGAGCAGTACTTC CASSQGSAATYEQYF
TRBJ1-1 once TRBV9 TRBD1 TGTGCCAGCAGCGTAGGAACAGGGGCCGTAGGTCCTGAAGCTTTCTTT CASSVGTGAVGPEAFF
TRBJ2-2 . TRBV7-9 TRBD1 TGTGCCAGCAGCGAGGACAGGGGGCGACTCGGGGAGCTGTTTTTT CASSEDRGRLGELFF
TRBJ1-1 . TRBV20-1 . TGCAGTGCTAGATCTGGGTATGAAGCTTTCTTT CSARSGYEAFF
TRBJ2-3 . TRBV19 . TGTGCCAGTGGACGAAGATCAAGCACAGATACGCAGTATTTT CASGRRSSTDTQYF
TRBJ1-1 . TRBV4-1 . TGCGCCAGCAGCCAAGCGTTAGGCACTGAAGCTTTCTTT CASSQALGTEAFF
TRBJ2-7 . TRBV7-3 . TGTGCCAGCAGCTTAACCCCAGCGTCCGAGCAGTACTTC CASSLTPASEQYF
TRBJ2-1 . TRBV9 . TGTGCCAGCAATCTCTACGGGGTCGACAATGAGCAGTTCTTC CASNLYGVDNEQFF
TRBJ2-7 . TRBV28 . TGTGCCAGCAGTGATCCCGGGGACCACGAGCAGTACTTC CASSDPGDHEQYF
TRBJ2-7 . TRBV7-9 TRBD1 TGTGCCAGCTGGGACAGCCTCGCGCCCTACGAGCAGTACTTC CASWDSLAPYEQYF
TRBJ1-2 medium-sized TRBV27 . TGTGCCAGCAGTTTATACCCAACTTTGGGGGGCTATGGCTACACCTTC CASSLYPTLGGYGYTF
TRBJ2-1 . TRBV9 . TGTGCCAGCAGCGGGATGCGGGCGAGCTCCTACAATGAGCAGTTCTTC CASSGMRASSYNEQFF
TRBJ2-3 . TRBV7-9 . TGTGCCAGCAGCTTAGCGTCAGATACGCAGTATTTT CASSLASDTQYF
TRBJ2-1 . TRBV4-3 . TGCGCCAGCAGCCAAGAGTACAATGAGCAGTTCTTC CASSQEYNEQFF
TRBJ2-5 once TRBV6-5 . TGTGCCAGCAGTTACTCGAAGGGTTTGACAGAGACCCAGTACTTC CASSYSKGLTETQYF
TRBJ1-1 . TRBV4-1 . TGCGCCAGCAGCCAGCCCCAGGCGAACACTGAAGCTTTCTTT CASSQPQANTEAFF
TRBJ2-7 . TRBV7-6 TRBD2 TGTGCCAGCAGCTTAGGTCTGACTAGCGAAAACTACGAGCAGTACTTC CASSLGLTSENYEQYF
TRBJ2-1 . TRBV19 . TGTGCCAGTAGTATCGGGCAGGGATTTTACAATGAGCAGTTCTTC CASSIGQGFYNEQFF
TRBJ2-1 . TRBV7-9 . TGTGCCAGCAACCTCGAAATAGACCCCTACAATGAGCAGTTCTTC CASNLEIDPYNEQFF
TRBJ2-3 . TRBV28 TRBD1 TGTGTCAGCAGTTTGACAGGGGTAACAGATACGCAGTATTTT CVSSLTGVTDTQYF
TRBJ1-5 . TRBV7-9 . TGTGCCAGCAGCTTATCAGGGAACAATCAGCCCCAGCATTTT CASSLSGNNQPQHF
TRBJ2-2 . TRBV6-4 . TGTGCCAGCAGTGCAATTCTTAGCACCGGGGAGCTGTTTTTT CASSAILSTGELFF